This T cell receptor (beta chain) was captured in a study of beta chain features in type 1 diabetes. Whole-study findings and limits: Naive, central memory and regulatory TCRB repertoires appeared more similar among patients than healthy donors.

Expressed TCRB transcripts were sequenced, since all the RNA that had been isolated was reverse transcribed. Generated by immunoSEQ multiplex PCR, the TCRdb table keeps only in-frame clones and is missing some. Here the sample spans under 950,000 clones, roughly 17% being singletons. This clone was counted a few times. What it binds is unknown. Specimen: naive CD4+ T cells from blood. The source of this sequence is a woman aged 18 to 35 in good health.

The CDR3 is CASSSELAGGNEQFF. The CDR3 bases are TGTGCCAGCAGCTCCGAGCTAGCGGGAGGGAATGAGCAGTTCTTC. The V call is TRBV5-4, the J call TRBJ2-1; 12 positions agree with TRBD2. With 3 bases clipped from V and 7 bases from J, the junction kept 5 bases outside the gene matches. The CDR3 runs 15 residues. Germline assignment: CDR1 SGHNT and CDR2 YYREEE (reference sequence).